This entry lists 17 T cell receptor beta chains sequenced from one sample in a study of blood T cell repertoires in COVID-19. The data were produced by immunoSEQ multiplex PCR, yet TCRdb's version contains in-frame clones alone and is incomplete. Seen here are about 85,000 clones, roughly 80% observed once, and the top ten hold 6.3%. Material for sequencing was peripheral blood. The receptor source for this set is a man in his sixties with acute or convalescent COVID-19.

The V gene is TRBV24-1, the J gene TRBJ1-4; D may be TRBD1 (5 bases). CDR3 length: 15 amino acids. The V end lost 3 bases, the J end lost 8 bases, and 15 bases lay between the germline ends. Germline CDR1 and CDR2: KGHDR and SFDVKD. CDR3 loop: CATSDARGGIEKLFF. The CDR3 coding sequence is TGTGCCACCAGTGATGCCCGGGGGGGGATAGAAAAACTGTTTTTT.

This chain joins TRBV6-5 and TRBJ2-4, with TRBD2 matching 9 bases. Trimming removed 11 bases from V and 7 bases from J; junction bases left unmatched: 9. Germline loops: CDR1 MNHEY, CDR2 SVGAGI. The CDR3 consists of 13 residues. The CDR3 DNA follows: TGTGCCCACAGGGAGGCGGGAGGGAACATTCAGTACTTC. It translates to CAHREAGGNIQYF.

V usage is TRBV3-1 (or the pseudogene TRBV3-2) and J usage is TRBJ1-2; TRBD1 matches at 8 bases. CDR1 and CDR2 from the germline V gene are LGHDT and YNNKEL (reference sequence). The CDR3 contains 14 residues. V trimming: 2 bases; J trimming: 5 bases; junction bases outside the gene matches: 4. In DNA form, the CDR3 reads TGTGCCAGCAGCCAACGGACAGGGTCTTATGGCTACACCTTC. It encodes CASSQRTGSYGYTF.

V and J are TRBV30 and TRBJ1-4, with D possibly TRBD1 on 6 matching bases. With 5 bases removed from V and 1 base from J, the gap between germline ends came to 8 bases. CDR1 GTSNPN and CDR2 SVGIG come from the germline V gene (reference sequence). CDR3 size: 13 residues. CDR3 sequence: CAWSGVTNEKLFF. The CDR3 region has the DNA TGTGCCTGGTCAGGGGTAACTAATGAAAAACTGTTTTTT.

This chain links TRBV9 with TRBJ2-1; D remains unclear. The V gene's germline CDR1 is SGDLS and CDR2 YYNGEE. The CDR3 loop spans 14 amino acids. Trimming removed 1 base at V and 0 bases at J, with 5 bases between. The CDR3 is CASSVTSSYNEQFF. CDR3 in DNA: TGTGCCAGCAGCGTAACCAGCTCCTACAATGAGCAGTTCTTC.

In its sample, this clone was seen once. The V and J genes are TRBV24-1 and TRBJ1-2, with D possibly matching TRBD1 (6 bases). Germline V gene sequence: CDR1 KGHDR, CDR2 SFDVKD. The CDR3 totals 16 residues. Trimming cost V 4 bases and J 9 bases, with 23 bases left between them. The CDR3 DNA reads TGTGCCACCAGTGACCCCACATCACAGGGCATCGCGAGCTACACCTTC. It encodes CATSDPTSQGIASYTF.

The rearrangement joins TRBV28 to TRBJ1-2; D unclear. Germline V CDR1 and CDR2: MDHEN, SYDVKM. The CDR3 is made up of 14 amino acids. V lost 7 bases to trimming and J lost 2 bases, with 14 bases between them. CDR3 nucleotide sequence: TGTGCCAGCACTTCCCTGGGCAGCAACTATGGCTACACCTTC. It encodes CASTSLGSNYGYTF.

CDR3 sequence: CASSQVSGGAEGTDTQYF. CDR3 nucleotides: TGCGCCAGCAGCCAAGTTAGCGGGGGGGCCGAGGGCACAGATACGCAGTATTTT. V and J are TRBV4-3 and TRBJ2-3; 11 positions agree with TRBD2. The junction had 7 bases not matched to a gene; V was cut back by 1 base and J by 1 base. CDR1 and CDR2 from the germline V gene are LGHNA and YSLEER. The CDR3 covers 18 residues.

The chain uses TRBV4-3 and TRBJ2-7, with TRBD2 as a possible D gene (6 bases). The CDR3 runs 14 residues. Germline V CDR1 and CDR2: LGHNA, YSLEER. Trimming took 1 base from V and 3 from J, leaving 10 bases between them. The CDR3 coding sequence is TGCGCCAGCAGCCAAGGCGGGGTTAACTACGAGCAGTACTTC. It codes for CASSQGGVNYEQYF.

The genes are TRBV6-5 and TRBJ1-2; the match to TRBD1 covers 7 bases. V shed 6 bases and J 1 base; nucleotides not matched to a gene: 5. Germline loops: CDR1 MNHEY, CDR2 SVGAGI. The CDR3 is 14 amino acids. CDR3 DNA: TGTGCCAGCAGGGGACAGACATATAACTATGGCTACACCTTC. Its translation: CASRGQTYNYGYTF.

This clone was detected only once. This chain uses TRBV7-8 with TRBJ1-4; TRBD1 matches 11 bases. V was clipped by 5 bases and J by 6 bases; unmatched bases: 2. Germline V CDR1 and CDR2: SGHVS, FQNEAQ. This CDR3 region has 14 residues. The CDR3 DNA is TGTGCCAGCAGCCCGGACAGGGGGCATGAAAAACTGTTTTTT. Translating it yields CASSPDRGHEKLFF. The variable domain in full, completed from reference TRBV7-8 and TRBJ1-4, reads GAGVSQSPRYKVAKRGQDVALRCDPISGHVSLFWYQQALGQGPEFLTYFQNEAQLDKSGLPSDRFFAERPEGSVSTLKIQRTQQEDSAVYLCASSPDRGHEKLFFGSGTQLSVL.

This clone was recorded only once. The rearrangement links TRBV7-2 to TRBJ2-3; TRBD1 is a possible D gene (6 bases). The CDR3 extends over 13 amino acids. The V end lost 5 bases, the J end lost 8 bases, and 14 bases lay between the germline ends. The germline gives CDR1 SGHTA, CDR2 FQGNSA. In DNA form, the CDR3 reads TGTGCCAGCAGCGCCACAGGGTGGGTTACGCAGTATTTT. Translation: CASSATGWVTQYF.

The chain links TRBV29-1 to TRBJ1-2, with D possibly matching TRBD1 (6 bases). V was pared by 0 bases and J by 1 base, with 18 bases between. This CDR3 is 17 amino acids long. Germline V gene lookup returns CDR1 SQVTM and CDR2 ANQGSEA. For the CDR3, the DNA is TGCAGCGTTGAAGACCCCGCGGACAGATACTTTAACTATGGCTACACCTTC. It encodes CSVEDPADRYFNYGYTF.

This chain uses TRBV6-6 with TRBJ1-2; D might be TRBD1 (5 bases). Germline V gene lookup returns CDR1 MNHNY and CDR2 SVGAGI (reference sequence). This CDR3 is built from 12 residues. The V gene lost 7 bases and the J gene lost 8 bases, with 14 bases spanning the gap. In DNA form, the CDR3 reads TGTGCCAGCATGCTACCGGGGGACGGCTACACCTTC. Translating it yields CASMLPGDGYTF.

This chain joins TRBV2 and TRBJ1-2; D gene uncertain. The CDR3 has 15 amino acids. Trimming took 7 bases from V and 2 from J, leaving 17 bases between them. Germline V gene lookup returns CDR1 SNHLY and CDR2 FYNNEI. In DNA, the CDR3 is TGTGCCAGCAATGAGAATCTGAGGGCGAACTATGGCTACACCTTC. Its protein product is CASNENLRANYGYTF.

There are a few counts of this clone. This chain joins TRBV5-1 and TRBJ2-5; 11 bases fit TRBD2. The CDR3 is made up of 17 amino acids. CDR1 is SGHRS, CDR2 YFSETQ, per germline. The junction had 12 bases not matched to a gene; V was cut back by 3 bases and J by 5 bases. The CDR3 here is CASSSSSSGGREETQYF. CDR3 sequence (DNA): TGCGCCAGCAGCTCTTCATCTAGCGGGGGGAGGGAGGAGACCCAGTACTTC.

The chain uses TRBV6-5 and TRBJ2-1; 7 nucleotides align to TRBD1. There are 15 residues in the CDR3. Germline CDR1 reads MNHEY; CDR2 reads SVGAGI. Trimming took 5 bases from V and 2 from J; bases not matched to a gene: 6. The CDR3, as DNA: TGTGCCAGCAGTCCAACAGGGGAGCCCTACAATGAGCAGTTCTTC. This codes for CASSPTGEPYNEQFF.